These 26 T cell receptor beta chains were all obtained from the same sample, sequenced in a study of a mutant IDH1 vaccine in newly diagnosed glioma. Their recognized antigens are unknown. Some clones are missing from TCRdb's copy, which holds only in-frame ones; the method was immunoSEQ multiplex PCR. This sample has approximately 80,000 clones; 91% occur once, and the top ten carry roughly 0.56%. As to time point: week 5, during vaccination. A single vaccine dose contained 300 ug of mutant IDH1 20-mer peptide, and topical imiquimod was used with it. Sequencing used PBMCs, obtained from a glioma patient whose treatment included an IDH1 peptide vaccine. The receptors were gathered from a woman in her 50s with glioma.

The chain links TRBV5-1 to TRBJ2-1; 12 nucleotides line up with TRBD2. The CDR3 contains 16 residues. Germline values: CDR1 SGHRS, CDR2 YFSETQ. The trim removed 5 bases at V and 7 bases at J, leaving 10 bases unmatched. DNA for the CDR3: TGCGCCAGCAGGCAGGCAGGACTAGCGGGGTCGAATGAGCAGTTCTTC. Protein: CASRQAGLAGSNEQFF.

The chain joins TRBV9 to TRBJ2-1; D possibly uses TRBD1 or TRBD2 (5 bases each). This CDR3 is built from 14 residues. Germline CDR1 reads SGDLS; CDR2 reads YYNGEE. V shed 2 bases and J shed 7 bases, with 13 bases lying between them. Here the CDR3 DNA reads TGTGCCAGCAGCGTTGGGGGTTCCACAAATGAGCAGTTCTTC. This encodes CASSVGGSTNEQFF.

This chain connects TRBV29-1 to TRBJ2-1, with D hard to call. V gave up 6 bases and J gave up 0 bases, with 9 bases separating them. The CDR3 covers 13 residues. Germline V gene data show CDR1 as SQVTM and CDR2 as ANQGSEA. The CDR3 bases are TGCAGCGTGACTCCCAACTCCTACAATGAGCAGTTCTTC. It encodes CSVTPNSYNEQFF.

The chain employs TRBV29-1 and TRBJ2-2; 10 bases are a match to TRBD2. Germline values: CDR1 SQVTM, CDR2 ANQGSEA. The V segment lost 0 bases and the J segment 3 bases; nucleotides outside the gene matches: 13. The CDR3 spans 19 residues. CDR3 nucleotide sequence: TGCAGCGTTGAAGATCAGACTAGCGGGTATCGCGAGGACACCGGGGAGCTGTTTTTT. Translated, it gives CSVEDQTSGYREDTGELFF.

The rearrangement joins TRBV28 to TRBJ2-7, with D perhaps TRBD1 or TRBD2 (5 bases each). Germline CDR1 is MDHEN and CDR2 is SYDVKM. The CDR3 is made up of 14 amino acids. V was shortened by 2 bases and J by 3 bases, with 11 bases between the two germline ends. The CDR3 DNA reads TGTGCCAGCAGTTTAGAGGGGTGGGGCTACGAGCAGTACTTC. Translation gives CASSLEGWGYEQYF.

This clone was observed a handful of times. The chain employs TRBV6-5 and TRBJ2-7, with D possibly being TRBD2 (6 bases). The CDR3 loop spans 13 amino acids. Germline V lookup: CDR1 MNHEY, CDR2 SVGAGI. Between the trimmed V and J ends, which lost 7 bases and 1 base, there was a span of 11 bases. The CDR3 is CASKPGGSYEQYF. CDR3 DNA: TGTGCCAGCAAACCCGGGGGTTCCTACGAGCAGTACTTC.

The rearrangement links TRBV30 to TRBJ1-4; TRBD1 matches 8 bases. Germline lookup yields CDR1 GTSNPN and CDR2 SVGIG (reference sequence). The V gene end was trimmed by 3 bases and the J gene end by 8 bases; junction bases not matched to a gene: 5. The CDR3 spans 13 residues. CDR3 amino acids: CAWRDRVGEKLFF. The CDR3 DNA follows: TGTGCCTGGAGGGACAGGGTGGGAGAAAAACTGTTTTTT.

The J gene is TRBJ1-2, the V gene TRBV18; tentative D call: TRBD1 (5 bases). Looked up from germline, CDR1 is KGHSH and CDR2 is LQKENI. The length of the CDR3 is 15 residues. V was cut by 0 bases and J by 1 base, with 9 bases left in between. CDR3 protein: CASSPPTGVNYGYTF. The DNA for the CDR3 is TGTGCCAGCTCACCACCGACGGGGGTTAACTATGGCTACACCTTC.

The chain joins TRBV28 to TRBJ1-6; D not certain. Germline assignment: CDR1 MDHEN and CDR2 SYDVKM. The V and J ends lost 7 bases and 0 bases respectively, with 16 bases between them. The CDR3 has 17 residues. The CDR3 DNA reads TGTGCCAGCACCAGCTGGGGAGCGAGCTCCTATAATTCACCCCTCCACTTT. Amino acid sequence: CASTSWGASSYNSPLHF. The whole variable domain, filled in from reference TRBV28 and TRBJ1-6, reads DVKVTQSSRYLVKRTGEKVFLECVQDMDHENMFWYRQDPGLGLRLIYFSYDVKMKEKGDIPEGYSVSREKKERFSLILESASTNQTSMYLCASTSWGASSYNSPLHFGNGTRLTVT.

This CDR3 reads CASSPPGQGGEKLFF. The DNA for the CDR3 is TGTGCCAGCTCACCACCGGGACAAGGAGGCGAAAAACTGTTTTTT. The V and J genes are TRBV18 and TRBJ1-4; TRBD1 is a possible D gene (6 bases). The CDR3 sequence is 15 residues long. Germline V gene data show CDR1 as KGHSH and CDR2 as LQKENI. Trimming took off 0 bases at V and 8 bases at J, with 13 bases between the two ends. Together with reference TRBV18 and TRBJ1-4, the CDR3 gives the full variable domain: NAGVMQNPRHLVRRRGQEARLRCSPMKGHSHVYWYRQLPEEGLKFMVYLQKENIIDESGMPKERFSAEFPKEGPSILRIQQVVRGDSAAYFCASSPPGQGGEKLFFGSGTQLSVL.

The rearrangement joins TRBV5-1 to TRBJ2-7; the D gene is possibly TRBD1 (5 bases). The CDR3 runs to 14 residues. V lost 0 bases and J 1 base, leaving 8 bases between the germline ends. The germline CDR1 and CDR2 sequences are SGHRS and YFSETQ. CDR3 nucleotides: TGCGCCAGCAGCTTGGACAGGTCGTCCTACGAGCAGTACTTC. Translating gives CASSLDRSSYEQYF.

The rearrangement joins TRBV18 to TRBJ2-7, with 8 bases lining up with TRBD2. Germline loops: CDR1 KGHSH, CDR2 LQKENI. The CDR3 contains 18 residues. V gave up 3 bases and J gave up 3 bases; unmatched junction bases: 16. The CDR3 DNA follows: TGTGCCAGCTCACCGCAGGTCCTCTCCGGGACTAGTCTCTACGAGCAGTACTTC. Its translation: CASSPQVLSGTSLYEQYF.

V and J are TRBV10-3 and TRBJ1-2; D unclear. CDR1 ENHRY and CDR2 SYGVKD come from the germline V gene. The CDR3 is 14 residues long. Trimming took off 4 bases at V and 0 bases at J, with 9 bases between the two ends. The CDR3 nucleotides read TGTGCCATCAGTGGGGCGGCCTCTAACTATGGCTACACCTTC. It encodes CAISGAASNYGYTF.

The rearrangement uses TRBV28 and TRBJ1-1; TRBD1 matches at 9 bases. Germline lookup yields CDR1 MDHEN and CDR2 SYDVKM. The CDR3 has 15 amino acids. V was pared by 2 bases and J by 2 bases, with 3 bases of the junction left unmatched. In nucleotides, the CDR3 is TGTGCCAGCAGTTTACCGGGACAGGGAAACACTGAAGCTTTCTTT. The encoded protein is CASSLPGQGNTEAFF. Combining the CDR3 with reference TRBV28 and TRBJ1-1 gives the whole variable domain DVKVTQSSRYLVKRTGEKVFLECVQDMDHENMFWYRQDPGLGLRLIYFSYDVKMKEKGDIPEGYSVSREKKERFSLILESASTNQTSMYLCASSLPGQGNTEAFFGQGTRLTVV.

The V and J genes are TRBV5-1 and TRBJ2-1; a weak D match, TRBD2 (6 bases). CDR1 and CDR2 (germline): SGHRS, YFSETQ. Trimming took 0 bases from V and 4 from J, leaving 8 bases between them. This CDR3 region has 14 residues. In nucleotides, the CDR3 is TGCGCCAGCAGCTTGGCTAGCGCGTACAATGAGCAGTTCTTC. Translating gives CASSLASAYNEQFF.

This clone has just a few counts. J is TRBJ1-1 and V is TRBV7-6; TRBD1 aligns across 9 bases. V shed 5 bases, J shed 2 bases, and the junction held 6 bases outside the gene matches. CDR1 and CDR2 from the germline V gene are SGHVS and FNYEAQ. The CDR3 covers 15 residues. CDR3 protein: CASSPDRGGNTEAFF. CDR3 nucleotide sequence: TGTGCCAGCAGCCCCGACAGGGGGGGAAACACTGAAGCTTTCTTT.

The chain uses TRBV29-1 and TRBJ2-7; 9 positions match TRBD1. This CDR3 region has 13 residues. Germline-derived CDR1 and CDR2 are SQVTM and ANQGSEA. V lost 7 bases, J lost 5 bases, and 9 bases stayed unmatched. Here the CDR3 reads CSAPGTGQHEQYF. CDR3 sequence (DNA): TGCAGCGCCCCCGGGACAGGGCAGCACGAGCAGTACTTC.

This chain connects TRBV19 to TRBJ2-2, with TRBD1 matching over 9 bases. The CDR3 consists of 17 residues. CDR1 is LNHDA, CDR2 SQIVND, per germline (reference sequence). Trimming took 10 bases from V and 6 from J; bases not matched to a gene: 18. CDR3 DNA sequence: TGTGCCACCATGTCCATGTCCCCGGGACAGGGCGCCGGGGAGCTGTTTTTT. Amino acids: CATMSMSPGQGAGELFF. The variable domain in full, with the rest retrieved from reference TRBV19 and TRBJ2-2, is DGGITQSPKYLFRKEGQNVTLSCEQNLNHDAMYWYRQDPGQGLRLIYYSQIVNDFQKGDIAEGYSVSREKKESFPLTVTSAQKNPTAFYLCATMSMSPGQGAGELFFGEGSRLTVL.

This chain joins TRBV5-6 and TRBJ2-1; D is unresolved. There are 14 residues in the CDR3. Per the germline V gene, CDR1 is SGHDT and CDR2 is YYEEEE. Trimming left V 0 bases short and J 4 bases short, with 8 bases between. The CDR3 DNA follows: TGTGCCAGCAGCTTGGGTCAGGTTTACAATGAGCAGTTCTTC. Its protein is CASSLGQVYNEQFF.

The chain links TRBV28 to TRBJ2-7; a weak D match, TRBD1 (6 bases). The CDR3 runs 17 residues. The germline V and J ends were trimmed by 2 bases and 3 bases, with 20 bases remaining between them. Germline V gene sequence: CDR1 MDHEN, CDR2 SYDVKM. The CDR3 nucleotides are TGTGCCAGCAGTTTACCCCTTACAAGGACAGCCGACTACGAGCAGTACTTC. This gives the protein CASSLPLTRTADYEQYF.

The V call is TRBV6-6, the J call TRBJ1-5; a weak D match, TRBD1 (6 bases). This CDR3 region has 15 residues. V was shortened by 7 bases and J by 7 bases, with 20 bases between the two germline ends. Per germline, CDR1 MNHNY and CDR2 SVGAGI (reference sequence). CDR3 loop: CASTFNSGVGQPQHF. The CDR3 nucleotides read TGTGCCAGCACATTCAACTCAGGGGTTGGGCAGCCCCAGCATTTT.

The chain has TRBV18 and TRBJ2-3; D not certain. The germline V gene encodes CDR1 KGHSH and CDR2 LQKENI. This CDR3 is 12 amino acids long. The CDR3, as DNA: TGTGCAGTCACCTCTAGCACAGATACGCAGTATTTT. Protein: CAVTSSTDTQYF. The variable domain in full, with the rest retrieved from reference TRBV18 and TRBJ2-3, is NAGVMQNPRHLVRRRGQEARLRCSPMKGHSHVYWYRQLPEEGLKFMVYLQKENIIDESGMPKERFSAEFPKEGPSILRIQQVVRGDSAAYFCAVTSSTDTQYFGPGTRLTVL.

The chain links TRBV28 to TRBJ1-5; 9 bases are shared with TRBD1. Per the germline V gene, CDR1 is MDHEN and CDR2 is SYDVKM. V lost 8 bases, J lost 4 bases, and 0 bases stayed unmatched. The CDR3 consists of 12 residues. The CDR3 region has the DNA TGTGCCAGCGACAGGGGGAATCAGCCCCAGCATTTT. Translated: CASDRGNQPQHF.

The CDR3 here is CASSDYRINSPLHF. CDR3 in DNA: TGCGCCAGCAGTGACTACAGGATTAATTCACCCCTCCACTTT. The rearrangement links TRBV10-2 to TRBJ1-6; D is perhaps TRBD1 (5 bases). CDR3 size: 14 residues. Germline lookup yields CDR1 WSHSY and CDR2 SAAADI. The germline V and J ends were trimmed by 3 bases and 6 bases, with 9 bases remaining between them.

CDR3 DNA: TGTGCCTGGAAAAAGCTAGCGGAAAACTACGAGCAGTACTTC. This sequence encodes CAWKKLAENYEQYF. The chain links TRBV30 to TRBJ2-7; 7 nucleotides align to TRBD2. With 4 bases clipped from V and 3 bases from J, the junction kept 9 bases outside the gene matches. The V gene's germline CDR1 is GTSNPN and CDR2 SVGIG (reference sequence). The CDR3 loop spans 14 amino acids.

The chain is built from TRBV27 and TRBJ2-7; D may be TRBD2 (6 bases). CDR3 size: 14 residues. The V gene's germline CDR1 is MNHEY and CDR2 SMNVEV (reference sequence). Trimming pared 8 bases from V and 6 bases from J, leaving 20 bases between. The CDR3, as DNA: TGTGCCAGCGGCTTGGGGGGTGCTAAAGCCGAGCAGTACTTC. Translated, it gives CASGLGGAKAEQYF.